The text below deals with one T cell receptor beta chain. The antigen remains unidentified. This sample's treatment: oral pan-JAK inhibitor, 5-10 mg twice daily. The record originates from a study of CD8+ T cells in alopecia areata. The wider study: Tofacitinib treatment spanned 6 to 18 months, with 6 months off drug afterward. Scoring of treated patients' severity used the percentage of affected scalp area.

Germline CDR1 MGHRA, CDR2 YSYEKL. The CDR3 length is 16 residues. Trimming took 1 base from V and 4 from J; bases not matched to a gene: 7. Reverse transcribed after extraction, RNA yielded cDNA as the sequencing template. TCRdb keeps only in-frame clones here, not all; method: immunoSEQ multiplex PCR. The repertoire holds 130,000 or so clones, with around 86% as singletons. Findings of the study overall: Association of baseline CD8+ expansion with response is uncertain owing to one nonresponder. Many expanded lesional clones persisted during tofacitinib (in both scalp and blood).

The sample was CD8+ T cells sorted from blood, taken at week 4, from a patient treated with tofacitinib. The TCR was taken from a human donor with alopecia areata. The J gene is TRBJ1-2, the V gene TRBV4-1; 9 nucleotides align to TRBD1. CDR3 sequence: CASSQGQGVFLYGYTF. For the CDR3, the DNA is TGCGCCAGCAGCCAAGGACAGGGGGTGTTCCTCTATGGCTACACCTTC.